This TCR beta chain is drawn from a study of T cells in localized non-small cell lung cancer. CDR3 length: 13 residues. The germline CDR1 and CDR2 sequences are LNHDA and SQIVND (reference sequence). V shed 4 bases, J shed 8 bases, and the junction held 3 bases outside the gene matches. The protocol was immunoSEQ multiplex PCR, while the TCRdb copy is restricted to in-frame clones and leaves out a portion. The sample carries 40,000 to 55,000 clones, around 82% recorded once. The sample was PBMCs, taken before any cancer treatment. The chain links TRBV19 to TRBJ1-3; 9 positions match TRBD1. The sequence was obtained from a woman aged 40-75 years with stage II lung adenocarcinoma. The CDR3 DNA sequence: TGTGCCAGTAGTAAAGACAGGGGGTACACCATATATTTT. Its translation: CASSKDRGYTIYF.